The present T cell receptor beta chain was sequenced within a study of blood T cell repertoires in COVID-19. Sequencing used immunoSEQ multiplex PCR; TCRdb keeps in-frame clones, though not all of them. The table has roughly 290,000 clones, around 85% seen once. Recovered status applied to Cohort 3 donors who had two consecutive negative PCRs. It also applied to those with clearance or with symptom resolution. The CDR3 sequence is 16 residues long. The junction had 11 bases not matched to a gene; V was cut back by 5 bases and J by 2 bases. The germline V gene has CDR1 LNHDA and CDR2 SQIVND (reference sequence).

Sequenced: PBMCs or T cells enriched from blood (not recorded which). The sequence derives from a woman aged 40 to 50 who had recovered from COVID-19. This rearrangement joins TRBV19 to TRBJ2-7; 8 nucleotides line up with TRBD1. The CDR3 sequence is CASSGGLGQATYEQYF. In nucleotides, the CDR3 is TGTGCCAGTAGTGGAGGGTTGGGACAGGCAACCTACGAGCAGTACTTC.